This entry describes one TCR beta chain. As yet, its antigen is unknown. The data were obtained in a study of beta chain features in type 1 diabetes. Overall study findings and caveats: High-TCR-expressing cells could be over-represented by cDNA sequencing. Among patients with Type 1 diabetes, TCRB CDR3s were moderately but significantly shorter in every one of the four CD4+ subsets. A pattern of fewer insertions and more deletions at VDJ junctions was seen in type 1 diabetes patients. The similarity of naive, central memory and Treg TCRB repertoires appeared greater among patients than among healthy donors. Equally in patients and controls, PCR might preferentially amplify shorter templates.

Since all of the isolated RNA was reverse transcribed, expressed TCRB transcripts were what got sequenced. The data were produced by immunoSEQ multiplex PCR, yet TCRdb's version contains in-frame clones alone and is incomplete. The sample holds roughly 38,000 clones, roughly 70% seen once. Germline CDR1 is SGHNT and CDR2 is YENEEA. CDR3 length: 14 amino acids. V shed 4 bases and J 6 bases; nucleotides not matched to a gene: 6. The chain joins TRBV11-3 to TRBJ2-1; TRBD2 agrees at 7 bases. The sequence was obtained from a man in his thirties or forties with type 1 diabetes. Some clones in this sample may be carry-over from other donors' samples. Sequences were obtained from Tregs from blood. CDR3 loop: CASSSSGWVNEQFF. Written as DNA, the CDR3 is TGTGCCAGCAGCTCTAGCGGCTGGGTCAATGAGCAGTTCTTC. Filled out from reference TRBV11-3 and TRBJ2-1, the complete variable domain reads EAGVVQSPRYKIIEKKQPVAFWCNPISGHNTLYWYLQNLGQGPELLIRYENEEAVDDSQLPKDRFSAERLKGVDSTLKIQPAELGDSAVYLCASSSSGWVNEQFFGPGTRLTVL.